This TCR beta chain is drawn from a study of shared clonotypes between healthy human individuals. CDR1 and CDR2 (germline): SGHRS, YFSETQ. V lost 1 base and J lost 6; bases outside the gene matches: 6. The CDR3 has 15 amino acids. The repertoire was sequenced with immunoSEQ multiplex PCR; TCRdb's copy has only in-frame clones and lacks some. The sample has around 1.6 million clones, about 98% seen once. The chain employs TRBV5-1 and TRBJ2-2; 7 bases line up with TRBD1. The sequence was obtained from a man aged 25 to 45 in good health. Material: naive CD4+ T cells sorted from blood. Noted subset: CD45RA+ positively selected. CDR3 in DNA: TGCGCCAGCAGCTTGCCGTCGACAGGGTCCGGGGAGCTGTTTTTT. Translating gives CASSLPSTGSGELFF.